The clone carrying this T cell receptor (beta chain) turned up a few times. Antigen specificity is unknown. The sample belongs to a study of OX40 agonist ivuxolimab in advanced cancers. In the study overall: Patients receiving dose escalation had hepatocellular carcinoma, melanoma, renal cell or head and neck cancer. Of the participants, approximately 44% had some prior anti-PD-1, anti-PD-L1 or anti-CTLA-4 therapy, which was allowed.

Study results and caveats: Researchers report that CD8+ T cells had, on average, more expanded clones than CD4+.

V gave up 5 bases and J gave up 4 bases; unmatched junction bases: 6. Germline V lookup: CDR1 SGHAT, CDR2 FQNNGV. The CDR3 is 15 residues long. The method was immunoSEQ multiplex PCR; TCRdb's version includes in-frame clones alone and lacks a portion of them. The sample has under 90,000 clones; 90% are singletons. The chain couples TRBV11-2 to TRBJ1-4; 8 nucleotides match TRBD1. The receptor comes from an adult with an advanced solid tumor such as melanoma, head and neck, liver or kidney cancer. Sequenced here: CD4+ or CD8+ T cells sorted from blood, sampled in a trial of the OX40 agonist ivuxolimab. The CDR3 here is CASSIRTGINEKLFF. The CDR3 DNA reads as TGTGCCAGCAGCATCCGGACAGGGATTAATGAAAAACTGTTTTTT.